The clone carrying this TCR beta chain was detected a few times. Its cognate antigen is unknown. These data belong to a study of OX40 agonist ivuxolimab in advanced cancers. Study overall: Ivuxolimab, an antibody acting as an agonist of OX40 (CD134), was used to treat patients. At 0.01 to 10 mg/kg, ivuxolimab was administered intravenously to patients every 2 weeks. Study-level findings and limits: Specificity for antigen went undetermined in the expanded peripheral T cells.

This CDR3 is 15 amino acids long. V trimming: 3 bases; J trimming: 6 bases; junction bases outside the gene matches: 7. The germline V gene encodes CDR1 KGHSH and CDR2 LQKENI. The repertoire was sequenced with immunoSEQ multiplex PCR; TCRdb's copy has only in-frame clones and lacks some. The table includes tens of thousands of clones, 80% to 90% detected once. The receptor's source is an adult with an advanced solid tumor such as melanoma, head and neck, liver or kidney cancer. The material sequenced was CD4+ or CD8+ T cells sorted from blood, taken in a trial of the OX40 agonist ivuxolimab. The chain uses TRBV18 and TRBJ1-5, with 8 bases identical to TRBD1. Here the CDR3 DNA reads TGTGCCAGCTCACCCAGGGGGCAGGCGGCTCAGCCCCAGCATTTT. It encodes CASSPRGQAAQPQHF.